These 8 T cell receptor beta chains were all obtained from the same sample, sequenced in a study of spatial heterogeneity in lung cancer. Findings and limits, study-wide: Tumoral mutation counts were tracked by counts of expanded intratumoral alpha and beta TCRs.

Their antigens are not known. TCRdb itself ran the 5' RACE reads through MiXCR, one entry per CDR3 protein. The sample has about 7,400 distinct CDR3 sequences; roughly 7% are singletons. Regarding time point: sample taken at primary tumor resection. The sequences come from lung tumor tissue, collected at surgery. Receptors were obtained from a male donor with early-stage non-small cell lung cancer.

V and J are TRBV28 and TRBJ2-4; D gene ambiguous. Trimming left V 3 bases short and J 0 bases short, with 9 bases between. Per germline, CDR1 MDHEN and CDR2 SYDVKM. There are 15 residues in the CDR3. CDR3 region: CASSFPNLAKNIQYF. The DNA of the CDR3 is TGTGCCAGCAGTTTCCCTAACTTAGCCAAAAACATTCAGTACTTC.

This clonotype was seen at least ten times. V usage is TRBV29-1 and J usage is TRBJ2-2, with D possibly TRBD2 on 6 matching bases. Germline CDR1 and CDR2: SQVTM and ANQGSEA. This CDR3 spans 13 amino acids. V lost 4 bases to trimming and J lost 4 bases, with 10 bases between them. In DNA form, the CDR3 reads TGCAGCGTTGCCCGGGAGAGCACCGGGGAGCTGTTTTTT. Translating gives CSVARESTGELFF.

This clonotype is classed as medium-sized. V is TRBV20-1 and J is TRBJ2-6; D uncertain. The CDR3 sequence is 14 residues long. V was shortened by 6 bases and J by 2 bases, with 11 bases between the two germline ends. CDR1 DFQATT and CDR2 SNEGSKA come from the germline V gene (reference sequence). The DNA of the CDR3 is TGCAGTGCCCCCGAGGCGCCTGGGGCCAACGTCCTGACTTTC. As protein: CSAPEAPGANVLTF.

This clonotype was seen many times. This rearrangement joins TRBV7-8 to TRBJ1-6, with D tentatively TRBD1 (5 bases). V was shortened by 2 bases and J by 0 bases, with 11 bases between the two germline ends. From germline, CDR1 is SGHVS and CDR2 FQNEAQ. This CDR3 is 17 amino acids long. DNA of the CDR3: TGTGCCAGCAGCTTATTGGGGGGAAGCTCCTATAATTCACCCCTCCACTTT. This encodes CASSLLGGSSYNSPLHF.

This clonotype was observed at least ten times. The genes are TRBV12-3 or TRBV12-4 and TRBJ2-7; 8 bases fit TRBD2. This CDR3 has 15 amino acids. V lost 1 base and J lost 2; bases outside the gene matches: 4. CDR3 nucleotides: TGTGCCAGCAGTTTAGATCCAGCGGGAGCCTACGAGCAGTACTTC. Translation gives CASSLDPAGAYEQYF.

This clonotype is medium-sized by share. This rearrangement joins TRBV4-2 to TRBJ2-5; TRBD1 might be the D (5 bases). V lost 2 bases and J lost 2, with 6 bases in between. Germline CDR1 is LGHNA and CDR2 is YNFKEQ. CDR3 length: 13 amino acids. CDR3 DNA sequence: TGTGCCAGCAGCCAATACAGGCAAGAGACCCAGTACTTC. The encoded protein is CASSQYRQETQYF.

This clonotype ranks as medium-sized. As DNA, the CDR3 is TGCGCCAGCAGTCCCACCTCCAGGGTGTGGGACACTGAAGCTTTCTTT. As protein: CASSPTSRVWDTEAFF. This chain links TRBV5-1 with TRBJ1-1; a weak D match, TRBD1 (5 bases). Germline V lookup: CDR1 SGHRS, CDR2 YFSETQ. This CDR3 has 16 residues. Trimming removed 5 bases at V and 3 bases at J, with 20 bases between.

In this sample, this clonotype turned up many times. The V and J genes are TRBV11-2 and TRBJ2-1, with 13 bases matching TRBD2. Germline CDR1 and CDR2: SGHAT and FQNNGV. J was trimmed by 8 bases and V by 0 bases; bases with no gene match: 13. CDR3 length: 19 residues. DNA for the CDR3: TGTGCCAGCAGCTTAGATCGCCCGGGACTAGCGGGATTGGTGGATGAGCAGTTCTTC. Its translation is CASSLDRPGLAGLVDEQFF.